This T cell receptor beta chain was recorded in a study of blood T cell repertoires in COVID-19. On the study more broadly: In each case, the material was cDNA or gDNA derived from T cells, B-cell-depleted T cells, or PBMCs.

Participants were aged about 18 to 100 years, lived in 24 US areas, and enrolled virtually. Membership in each cohort depended on participant-reported clinical history. The study counted Cohort 3 donors as recovered given two negative PCRs, clearance, or symptom resolution. TCRdb keeps only in-frame clones here, not all; method: immunoSEQ multiplex PCR. The profile shows around 220,000 clones, under 95% of them singletons. Deletions cut 2 bases from V and 2 bases from J, with 9 bases between. The CDR3 has 15 amino acids. The V gene's germline CDR1 is LNHNV and CDR2 YYDKDF (reference sequence). This clone showed up just a few times.

Sequencing used PBMCs or T cells enriched from blood (not recorded which). This sequence joins TRBV15 and TRBJ2-2, with TRBD1 as a possible D gene (6 bases). The receptor was derived from a young woman who had recovered from COVID-19. The CDR3 loop is CATSRTGTNTGELFF. CDR3 bases: TGTGCCACCAGCAGAACAGGGACAAACACCGGGGAGCTGTTTTTT.